These T cell receptor beta chains were read from a single sample in a study of blood T cell repertoires in COVID-19. Only in-frame clones appear in the TCRdb table, and some are missing; sequencing was by immunoSEQ multiplex PCR. The sample includes 120,000 to 150,000 clones, about 83% seen only once; the top ten take 5% to 7%. The sequenced material came from PBMCs or T cells enriched from blood (not recorded which). The receptors were gathered from a woman aged 50 to 60 who had been exposed to COVID-19. The CDR3 runs from the conserved cysteine through the conserved F or W. The D gene is left open where the match is weak. Size is omitted from some rows. Given values are once, few, many or a class for expanded clones.

>NA|TRBV6-6|NA|TRBJ2-2
CASSYSGRRVAGELFF
TGTGCCAGCAGTTACTCGGGGCGCAGGGTTGCCGGGGAGCTGTTTTTT
>NA|TRBV4-3|NA|TRBJ1-5
CASSQDRGLNQPQHF
TGCGCCAGCAGCCAAGATCGGGGTTTAAATCAGCCCCAGCATTTT
>NA|TRBV10-1|NA|TRBJ2-7
CASGGTVYEQYF
TGCGCCAGCGGGGGGACAGTCTACGAGCAGTACTTC
>TRBD1|TRBV5-6|once|TRBJ1-1
CASSYWDRMNTEAFF
TGTGCCAGCAGTTACTGGGACAGGATGAACACTGAAGCTTTCTTT
>NA|TRBV29-1|NA|TRBJ1-2
CSVERQRPNYGYTF
TGCAGCGTTGAACGGCAGCGACCTAACTATGGCTACACCTTC
>NA|TRBV7-6|NA|TRBJ2-1
CASSLALSGIRNEQFF
TGTGCCAGCAGCTTAGCCTTATCAGGAATAAGGAATGAGCAGTTCTTC
>NA|TRBV7-2|NA|TRBJ2-1
CASSPGVGEQFF
TGTGCCAGCAGCCCCGGGGTCGGTGAGCAGTTCTTC
>NA|TRBV9|NA|TRBJ2-2
CASSGGQYTGELFF
TGTGCCAGCAGCGGCGGACAGTACACCGGGGAGCTGTTTTTT
>NA|TRBV19|NA|TRBJ2-3
CASSLGLSLGTDTQYF
TGTGCCAGTAGTCTCGGACTGAGTCTGGGGACAGATACGCAGTATTTT
>NA|TRBV27|NA|TRBJ1-6
CASSPPRVQSPLHF
TGTGCCAGCAGTCCCCCCAGGGTGCAGTCACCCCTCCACTTT
>TRBD1|TRBV6-5|few|TRBJ1-2
CASRTTGGTGGYTF
TGTGCCAGCAGAACGACAGGGGGGACAGGAGGCTACACCTTC
>NA|TRBV4-2|NA|TRBJ2-7
CASSQEGRYEQYF
TGTGCCAGCAGCCAAGAGGGCCGCTACGAGCAGTACTTC
>TRBD2|TRBV6-1|NA|TRBJ2-5
CASSEALRASGRLETQYF
TGTGCCAGCAGTGAAGCGCTTCGGGCTAGCGGGAGGTTGGAGACCCAGTACTTC
>TRBD1|TRBV19|few|TRBJ1-2
CASSTGGAMNGYTF
TGTGCCAGTAGCACAGGGGGCGCGATGAATGGCTACACCTTC
>NA|TRBV5-5|NA|TRBJ2-3
CASSPEVRGGADTQYF
TGTGCCAGCAGCCCGGAAGTCAGGGGAGGGGCAGATACGCAGTATTTT
>TRBD1|TRBV4-3|many|TRBJ1-6
CASSQGTGGSPLHF
TGCGCCAGCAGCCAAGGGACAGGGGGTTCACCCCTCCACTTT
>TRBD1|TRBV5-1|few|TRBJ1-6
CASSSQTGYNSPLHF
TGCGCCAGCAGCTCCCAGACAGGGTACAATTCACCCCTCCACTTT
>NA|TRBV7-9|NA|TRBJ1-3
CASSSERGLGTIYF
TGTGCCAGCAGCTCCGAGCGGGGGCTTGGCACCATATATTTT
>TRBD1|TRBV19|NA|TRBJ1-1
CASSITRGQGTEAFF
TGTGCCAGTAGCATAACCAGGGGGCAGGGCACTGAAGCTTTCTTT
>TRBD2|TRBV20-1|NA|TRBJ2-7
CSASLGGRLTYEQYF
TGCAGTGCTAGTCTCGGCGGGAGGCTGACCTACGAGCAGTACTTC
>NA|TRBV7-2|NA|TRBJ1-2
CASSLARSANYGYTF
TGTGCCAGCAGCTTAGCGCGGAGCGCTAACTATGGCTACACCTTC
>NA|TRBV6-5|few|TRBJ2-5
CASTSSRLYQETQYF
TGTGCCAGCACATCTAGCCGGCTTTACCAAGAGACCCAGTACTTC
>NA|TRBV29-1|NA|TRBJ2-2
CSVEELGVGELFF
TGCAGCGTTGAAGAGCTAGGAGTCGGGGAGCTGTTTTTT
>NA|TRBV6-5|NA|TRBJ1-3
CASSQRPNSGNTIYF
TGTGCCAGCAGTCAGCGACCAAACTCTGGAAACACCATATATTTT
>NA|TRBV19|few|TRBJ1-1
CASSPTGLNTEAFF
TGTGCCAGTAGTCCTACAGGGTTGAACACTGAAGCTTTCTTT
>NA|TRBV4-3|NA|TRBJ2-7
CASSPYGVGDEQYF
TGCGCCAGCAGCCCATACGGGGTCGGGGACGAGCAGTACTTC
>TRBD1|TRBV20-1|NA|TRBJ1-1
CSATRQGEAFF
TGCAGTGCTACCAGACAGGGTGAAGCTTTCTTT
>NA|TRBV9|NA|TRBJ1-6
CASSVSGDNSPLHF
TGTGCCAGCAGCGTTTCGGGGGATAATTCACCCCTCCACTTT
>TRBD1|TRBV6-5|NA|TRBJ1-2
CASSRQGTYTF
TGTGCCAGCAGTCGACAGGGAACCTACACCTTC
>TRBD1|TRBV10-2|few|TRBJ2-7
CASSQQGYEQYF
TGCGCCAGCAGTCAACAGGGGTACGAGCAGTACTTC
>TRBD2|TRBV19|NA|TRBJ2-1
CASSATGGGYNEQFF
TGTGCCAGTAGTGCCACGGGCGGGGGTTACAATGAGCAGTTCTTC
>NA|TRBV9|NA|TRBJ1-1
CASNPVVRPPNTEAFF
TGTGCCAGCAACCCCGTGGTGAGGCCGCCGAACACTGAAGCTTTCTTT
>NA|TRBV6-6|NA|TRBJ1-3
CASSYARRGNTIYF
TGTGCCAGCAGTTACGCCCGGCGGGGAAACACCATATATTTT
>NA|TRBV7-9|NA|TRBJ1-6
CASSLDPNSPLHF
TGTGCCAGCAGCTTAGATCCGAATTCACCCCTCCACTTT
>TRBD2|TRBV4-1|NA|TRBJ2-5
CASSLTSDQETQYF
TGCGCCAGCAGCCTAACTAGCGACCAAGAGACCCAGTACTTC
>TRBD1|TRBV6-5|NA|TRBJ1-2
CASSQTGVYAGYTF
TGTGCCAGCAGCCAGACAGGGGTTTACGCTGGCTACACCTTC
>NA|TRBV11-2|NA|TRBJ2-4
CASSGLAEGKNIQYF
TGTGCCAGCAGCGGCCTAGCCGAAGGCAAAAACATTCAGTACTTC
>NA|TRBV4-1|NA|TRBJ1-5
CASSQVGGAGNQPQHF
TGCGCCAGCAGCCAAGTCGGCGGGGCCGGCAATCAGCCCCAGCATTTT
>NA|TRBV6-4|once|TRBJ2-2
CASSRNAGTLNTGELFF
TGTGCCAGCAGCAGAAATGCCGGGACTTTGAACACCGGGGAGCTGTTTTTT
>NA|TRBV12-5|NA|TRBJ2-7
CASGRGVEEQYF
TGTGCTAGTGGCAGGGGGGTTGAGGAGCAGTACTTC
>TRBD1|TRBV19|NA|TRBJ1-2
CASSITSGTGGSWVYGYTF
TGTGCCAGTAGTATAACCTCCGGGACAGGGGGCAGCTGGGTCTATGGCTACACCTTC
>TRBD1|TRBV6-5|NA|TRBJ1-1
CASSYRTGGTEAFF
TGTGCCAGCAGTTACCGGACAGGGGGGACTGAAGCTTTCTTT
>TRBD2|TRBV18|NA|TRBJ2-1
CASSPSLLAGGRFDNEQFF
TGTGCCAGCTCACCGAGTCTTCTAGCGGGGGGGCGGTTCGACAATGAGCAGTTCTTC
>TRBD1|TRBV7-9|NA|TRBJ1-6
CASREPGQTNSPLHF
TGTGCCAGCAGAGAACCGGGACAGACGAATTCACCCCTCCACTTT
>TRBD2|TRBV6-1|NA|TRBJ2-7
CASSEASAGGYEQYF
TGTGCCAGCAGTGAAGCATCAGCGGGAGGCTACGAGCAGTACTTC
>TRBD1|TRBV7-2|NA|TRBJ1-5
CASSQTGAGSQPQHF
TGTGCCAGCAGTCAGACAGGGGCAGGGAGTCAGCCCCAGCATTTT
>TRBD1|TRBV2|NA|TRBJ2-2
CASSFRDRGTGELFF
TGTGCCAGCAGTTTCCGGGACAGGGGAACCGGGGAGCTGTTTTTT
>NA|TRBV6-5|NA|TRBJ1-6
CAASPIPSGSALHF
TGTGCCGCAAGCCCGATTCCATCCGGGAGTGCCCTCCACTTT
>TRBD2|TRBV25-1|NA|TRBJ2-5
CASRSGRSWETQYF
TGTGCCAGCAGGAGCGGGAGGAGTTGGGAGACCCAGTACTTC
>NA|TRBV14|NA|TRBJ2-2
CASSQVRTTGELFF
TGTGCCAGCAGCCAAGTGAGAACCACCGGGGAGCTGTTTTTT
>NA|TRBV27|NA|TRBJ2-1
CASSFSGDNEQFF
TGTGCCAGCAGTTTCTCAGGCGACAATGAGCAGTTCTTC
>TRBD1|TRBV5-1|NA|TRBJ2-2
CASSLQGAGELFF
TGCGCCAGCAGCTTACAGGGGGCCGGGGAGCTGTTTTTT